Each of the 29 T cell receptor beta chains below was sequenced from the same sample in a study of T cell clonality in common variable immunodeficiency. Method: immunoSEQ multiplex PCR; TCRdb's copy keeps in-frame clones and lacks some. Observed in the sample are over 30,000 clones, none of them singletons. The specimen sequenced was peripheral blood mononuclear cells. The source is a person aged 18-70 years in good health.

This clone occurred many times. The read ends 3 residues shy of where the CDR3 ends; the end is completed using the germline J gene. V is TRBV19 and J is TRBJ2-2; 7 bases are shared with TRBD1. This CDR3 contains 14 residues. Trimming cost V 5 bases and J 6 bases; bases outside gene matches: 6. Germline V gene lookup returns CDR1 LNHDA and CDR2 SQIVND (reference sequence). The sequenced CDR3 bases are TGTGCCAGTAGTTCTGACAGGGCGGCCGGGGAG. It is translated as CASSSDRAAGE. The CDR3 in full is CASSSDRAAGELFF.

Concerning this clone: The read terminates 3 residues ahead of where the CDR3 ends, so the germline J gene completes it. The chain couples TRBV19 to TRBJ1-1; D may be TRBD1 (6 bases). Trimming pared 2 bases from V and 1 base from J, leaving 11 bases between. Per the germline V gene, CDR1 is LNHDA and CDR2 is SQIVND (reference sequence). CDR3 size: 15 residues. The CDR3 loop is CASSIFTGTNTEAFF. CDR3 DNA, as far as it was read: TGTGCCAGTAGTATATTCACAGGGACGAACACTGAA.

This clone was seen repeatedly, ten times or more. Read coverage stops 3 residues before the CDR3 terminus; the germline J gene supplies the remainder. The chain links TRBV4-1 to TRBJ2-5, with D possibly matching TRBD1 (5 bases). The V end lost 7 bases, the J end lost 5 bases, and 17 bases lay between the germline ends. This CDR3 has 14 residues. CDR1 is MGHRA and CDR2 is YSYEKL in the germline V gene. Incomplete CDR3 DNA: TGCGCCAGCACCAAAAGCAGGGTAGGGGAGACC. Protein sequence: CASTKSRVGET. The whole CDR3 is CASTKSRVGETQYF.

There are many counts of this clone. The observed sequence ends 3 residues before the CDR3 terminus, with the missing tail filled in from the germline J gene. The J gene is TRBJ2-5, the V gene TRBV5-4, with 12 bases matching TRBD2. V shed 3 bases and J 1 base; nucleotides not matched to a gene: 4. CDR3 length equals 16 residues. CDR1 and CDR2 from the germline V gene are SGHNT and YYREEE (reference sequence). The CDR3 bases that were read are TGTGCCAGCAGCTCGACTAGCGGGAGCCTCCAAGAGACC. Protein sequence: CASSSTSGSLQET. The whole CDR3 protein is CASSSTSGSLQETQYF.

Many counts were recorded for this clone. The DNA read from the CDR3 is TGCAGTGCCACAGGGTACACTGAA. Translating it yields CSATGYTE. The whole CDR3 protein is CSATGYTEAFF. The rearrangement uses TRBV20-1 and TRBJ1-1; D is perhaps TRBD1 (6 bases). Read data end 3 residues before the CDR3 end; the end is taken from the germline J gene. The V gene lost 6 bases and the J gene lost 3 bases, with 8 bases spanning the gap. Germline CDR1 reads DFQATT; CDR2 reads SNEGSKA (reference sequence). The CDR3 sequence is 11 residues long.

This clone was counted ten times or more. CDR3 DNA, as far as it was read: TGTGCCAGCAGCCCTGCGGCCTACAATGAG. It specifies CASSPAAYNE. In full, the CDR3 is CASSPAAYNEQFF. This chain connects TRBV7-3 to TRBJ2-1, with D unclear. The DNA ends 3 residues before the CDR3 does, and the rest of the CDR3 is filled in from the germline J gene. Trimming took off 5 bases at V and 2 bases at J, with 7 bases between the two ends. Germline V gene sequence: CDR1 SGHTA, CDR2 FQGTGA. This CDR3 has 13 amino acids.

This clone has at least ten counts. The CDR3 end falls 3 residues outside the read, so it is completed with the germline J gene. The V call is TRBV7-8, the J call TRBJ2-4; 9 bases are shared with TRBD2. The CDR3 loop spans 17 amino acids. J lost 2 bases, V lost 1 base, and 6 bases had no gene match. The germline gives CDR1 SGHVS, CDR2 FQNEAQ. The CDR3 DNA, read in part, is TGTGCCAGCAGCTTAGTTCGGGCGGGGGGGCCCAAAAACATT. It codes for CASSLVRAGGPKNI. The whole CDR3 reads CASSLVRAGGPKNIQYF.

This clone was recorded at least ten times. The read terminates 3 residues before the CDR3 end, so the remaining end is supplied by the germline J gene. The chain has TRBV23-1 and TRBJ2-1, with D unclear. TRBV23-1 carries the ORF label, with uncertain function. The CDR3 has 12 amino acids. With 6 bases removed from V and 7 bases from J, the gap between germline ends came to 10 bases. The CDR3 bases that were read are TGCGCCAGCAGCCCCCATCATAATGAG. This encodes CASSPHHNE. The full-length CDR3 reads as CASSPHHNEQFF.

This clone was seen ten or more times. The read finishes 3 residues shy of the CDR3 end, and the germline J gene is used to complete it. The rearrangement links TRBV11-2 to TRBJ2-5, with D possibly being TRBD2 (6 bases). Germline assignment: CDR1 SGHAT and CDR2 FQNNGV. There are 14 residues in the CDR3. Deletions cut 2 bases from V and 5 bases from J, with 12 bases between. CDR3 bases read: TGTGCCAGCAGCTTATCTAGCGTTTCCGAGACC. Translated, it gives CASSLSSVSET. The whole CDR3 protein is CASSLSSVSETQYF.

This clone was recorded many times. The read ends 3 residues shy of where the CDR3 ends; the end is completed using the germline J gene. The chain links TRBV29-1 to TRBJ2-3; 8 bases fit TRBD1. J was trimmed by 2 bases and V by 2 bases; bases with no gene match: 3. CDR1 and CDR2 from the germline V gene are SQVTM and ANQGSEA. The CDR3 consists of 14 residues. The CDR3 sequence: CSVERDRNTDTQYF. The covered CDR3 bases are TGCAGCGTTGAACGGGACAGGAACACAGATACG.

This clone was seen repeatedly, ten times or more. The CDR3 end is not reached by the read, which stops 3 residues before it; the germline J gene fills it in. This chain links TRBV2 with TRBJ2-7; 9 bases agree with TRBD1. The CDR3 runs to 15 residues. After removal of 8 bases from V and 4 bases from J, the junction contained 12 bases not matched to a gene. Looked up from germline, CDR1 is SNHLY and CDR2 is FYNNEI. This chain's CDR3 is CASQNTGTGIYEQYF. The sequenced part of the CDR3 DNA is TGTGCCAGCCAAAACACTGGGACAGGGATTTACGAG.

In this sample, this clone turned up many times. From the germline J gene comes the end of the CDR3, since the read stops 3 residues before it. This chain links TRBV7-2 with TRBJ1-5, with D perhaps matching TRBD1 (5 bases). CDR3 length equals 15 residues. CDR1 is SGHTA, CDR2 FQGNSA, per germline. Trimming took 5 bases from V and 1 from J, leaving 12 bases between them. CDR3 sequence reads: CASSPVWTSNQPQHF. CDR3 DNA, as far as it was read: TGTGCCAGCAGCCCGGTTTGGACAAGCAATCAGCCC.

This clone was counted at least ten times. The sequence runs out 3 residues before the end of the CDR3; the remainder is reconstructed from the germline J gene. The chain joins TRBV29-1 to TRBJ1-6; 7 nucleotides match TRBD1. With 6 bases clipped from V and 9 bases from J, the junction kept 8 bases outside the gene matches. The CDR3 extends over 13 amino acids. Germline V gene sequence: CDR1 SQVTM, CDR2 ANQGSEA. The sequenced part of the CDR3 DNA is TGCAGCGTAGAACAGGGGAGTGGTTCACCC. Residues: CSVEQGSGSP. The whole CDR3 protein reads CSVEQGSGSPLHF. The full variable domain, in which reference TRBV29-1 and TRBJ1-6 provide the parts outside the CDR3, is SAVISQKPSRDICQRGTSLTIQCQVDSQVTMMFWYRQQPGQSLTLIATANQGSEATYESGFVIDKFPISRPNLTFSTLTVSNMSPEDSSIYLCSVEQGSGSPLHFGNGTRLTVT.

As to this clone: The CDR3 end falls 3 residues outside the read, so it is completed with the germline J gene. This chain connects TRBV5-1 to TRBJ1-2, with 9 nucleotides matching TRBD1. V lost 3 bases to trimming and J lost 6 bases; unmatched junction nucleotides: 9. The CDR3 spans 15 residues. CDR1 is SGHRS, CDR2 YFSETQ, per germline. CDR3 amino acids: CASSSVGQGIHGYTF. The part of the CDR3 DNA that was read is TGCGCCAGCAGCTCAGTCGGACAGGGGATCCATGGC.

In this sample, this clone turned up many times. From the germline J gene comes the end of the CDR3, since the read stops 3 residues before it. The chain uses TRBV12-5 and TRBJ2-7; 7 bases are shared with TRBD1. The CDR3 is made up of 14 amino acids. Trimming took 3 bases from V and 2 from J; bases not matched to a gene: 4. The germline CDR1 and CDR2 sequences are LGHNT and FRNRAP. Incomplete CDR3 DNA: TGTGCTAGTGGTTTTCCTCAGGGGGCCTACGAG. Encoded protein: CASGFPQGAYE. The entire CDR3 protein reads CASGFPQGAYEQYF.

This clone was detected only a few times. The read ends 3 residues early relative to the CDR3; the germline J gene fills the gap. This chain links TRBV6-2 or TRBV6-3 with TRBJ1-2; D is ambiguous. This CDR3 spans 13 amino acids. Germline V gene sequence: CDR1 MNHEY, CDR2 SVGEGT. The CDR3 bases that were read are TGTGCCAGCAGTTACGCGGGTGGCAAGGGC. Protein: CASSYAGGKG. The CDR3 in its entirety is CASSYAGGKGYTF.

This clone was observed many times. The read comes to an end 3 residues before the CDR3 does, leaving the germline J gene to fill in the end. The chain recombines TRBV30 with TRBJ2-3, with TRBD2 identical over 13 bases. The CDR3 totals 16 residues. Germline V gives CDR1 GTSNPN, CDR2 SVGIG (reference sequence). CDR3 bases read: TGTGCCTGGAGTTTGACTAGCGGGAGGTTGATAGAGACG. Its protein product is CAWSLTSGRLIET. The CDR3 as a whole reads CAWSLTSGRLIETQYF. Combining the CDR3 with reference TRBV30 and TRBJ2-3 gives the whole variable domain SQTIHQWPATLVQPVGSPLSLECTVEGTSNPNLYWYRQAAGRGLQLLFYSVGIGQISSEVPQNLSASRPQDRQFILSSKKLLLSDSGFYLCAWSLTSGRLIETQYFGPGTRLTVL.

As for this clone: Read sequence stops 3 residues before the CDR3 end, and the germline J gene provides the missing end. This rearrangement joins TRBV5-6 to TRBJ1-2; possible D gene TRBD1, 6 bases. Between the trimmed V and J ends, which lost 4 bases and 2 bases, there was a span of 15 bases. Germline lookup yields CDR1 SGHDT and CDR2 YYEEEE. CDR3 size: 15 residues. The CDR3 protein is CASSQGRRGNYGYTF. The covered CDR3 bases are TGTGCCAGCAGCCAGGGCCGGAGGGGGAACTATGGC.

This clone has ten or more counts. The CDR3 end lies 3 residues beyond the end of the read and is filled in from the germline J gene. This rearrangement joins TRBV2 to TRBJ1-6, with 11 bases aligning to TRBD1. V gave up 5 bases and J gave up 9 bases; unmatched junction bases: 9. CDR1 is SNHLY and CDR2 is FYNNEI in the germline V gene. The length of the CDR3 is 16 residues. CDR3 protein: CASSQGTGGILSPLHF. CDR3 bases read: TGTGCCAGCAGTCAAGGGACAGGGGGAATTCTTTCACCC.

The table lists this clone with a few counts. The missing CDR3 end, 3 residues past where the read stops, is filled in from the germline J gene. The rearrangement joins TRBV7-9 to TRBJ1-5; TRBD1 is a possible D gene (6 bases). The CDR3 has 12 residues. Trimming pared 3 bases from V and 6 bases from J, leaving 6 bases between. CDR1 is SEHNR, CDR2 FQNEAQ, per germline (reference sequence). The covered CDR3 bases are TGTGCCAGCAGCTTCAGGGGTCAGCCC. This translates into CASSFRGQP. The CDR3 reads in full as CASSFRGQPQHF.

This clone appeared a few times. The read ends 3 residues early relative to the CDR3; the germline J gene fills the gap. The chain combines TRBV7-9 with TRBJ1-1, with D unclear. Germline V lookup: CDR1 SEHNR, CDR2 FQNEAQ (reference sequence). CDR3 length: 14 residues. The covered CDR3 bases are TGTGCCAGCAGCTTGCGTGACAAGCAAGAGACC. Its translation: CASSLRDKQET. From start to end, the CDR3 is CASSLRDKQETAFF.

This clone came up a few times. The read ends 3 residues early relative to the CDR3; the germline J gene fills the gap. The rearrangement links TRBV7-2 to TRBJ2-5; D may correspond to TRBD1 or TRBD2 (5 bases each). This CDR3 has 14 residues. Between the trimmed V and J ends, which lost 3 bases and 4 bases, there was a span of 12 bases. From germline, CDR1 is SGHTA and CDR2 FQGNSA. The CDR3 DNA, read in part, is TGTGCCAGCAGCTTGACGAGGGGCGGAGAGACC. Amino acid sequence: CASSLTRGGET. The complete CDR3 protein is CASSLTRGGETQYF.

This clone was observed at least ten times. The read ends 3 residues early relative to the CDR3; the germline J gene fills the gap. V gene TRBV28 combines with J gene TRBJ2-2; D is possibly TRBD2 (6 bases). Germline CDR1 and CDR2: MDHEN and SYDVKM. V dropped 2 bases and J dropped 1 base, with 14 bases sitting between them. The CDR3 covers 17 residues. This CDR3 reads CASSLRASVLNTGELFF. The sequenced CDR3 bases are TGTGCCAGCAGTTTAAGGGCTAGCGTACTGAACACCGGGGAG.

This clone was counted between two and nine times. The read comes to an end 3 residues before the CDR3 does, leaving the germline J gene to fill in the end. V usage is TRBV19 and J usage is TRBJ2-3, with a weak D call TRBD2 (5 bases). The CDR3 loop spans 17 amino acids. Germline CDR1 and CDR2: LNHDA and SQIVND (reference sequence). V was cut by 0 bases and J by 0 bases, with 13 bases left in between. CDR3 DNA, as far as it was read: TGTGCCAGTAGTATAGATCCGGCGGGTACTAGCACAGATACG. Residues: CASSIDPAGTSTDT. The full CDR3 is CASSIDPAGTSTDTQYF. Looking up the rest from reference TRBV19 and TRBJ2-3 gives the full variable domain: DGGITQSPKYLFRKEGQNVTLSCEQNLNHDAMYWYRQDPGQGLRLIYYSQIVNDFQKGDIAEGYSVSREKKESFPLTVTSAQKNPTAFYLCASSIDPAGTSTDTQYFGPGTRLTVL.

This clone was observed at least ten times. Coverage ceases 3 residues before the CDR3 finishes, and the germline J gene fills in the end. This chain uses TRBV20-1 with TRBJ2-3; 9 nucleotides match TRBD2. CDR3 length equals 15 residues. V was clipped by 3 bases and J by 2 bases; unmatched bases: 6. The germline CDR1 and CDR2 sequences are DFQATT and SNEGSKA (reference sequence). This CDR3 is CSASTGGRVTDTQYF. Incomplete CDR3 DNA: TGCAGTGCTAGTACGGGCGGGAGGGTCACAGATACG.

This clone showed up many times. The read comes to an end 3 residues before the CDR3 does, leaving the germline J gene to fill in the end. This chain connects TRBV5-1 to TRBJ2-5; 12 bases fit TRBD2. The CDR3 extends over 17 amino acids. The ends lost 0 bases at V and 3 bases at J; junction bases unmatched: 6. Germline lookup yields CDR1 SGHRS and CDR2 YFSETQ. This CDR3 is CASSLGLSSGGEETQYF. CDR3 DNA (partial): TGCGCCAGCAGCTTGGGCCTTTCTAGCGGGGGGGAAGAGACC.

This clone was picked up many times. The CDR3 is CASSLGGRFRNIQYF. Partial CDR3 DNA: TGCGCCAGCAGCTTGGGCGGGAGGTTTAGGAACATT. This chain uses TRBV5-1 with TRBJ2-4, with 8 nucleotides matching TRBD2. The read ends 3 residues early relative to the CDR3; the germline J gene fills the gap. The CDR3 covers 15 residues. V lost 0 bases and J lost 7; bases outside the gene matches: 6. Germline V lookup: CDR1 SGHRS, CDR2 YFSETQ.

This clone was seen at least ten times. Sequencing ends 3 residues short of the CDR3 end; the germline J gene provides the rest. V is TRBV19 and J is TRBJ1-1; perhaps TRBD1 as D (5 bases). CDR1 LNHDA and CDR2 SQIVND come from the germline V gene (reference sequence). The V gene lost 2 bases and the J gene lost 3 bases, with 13 bases spanning the gap. The CDR3 sequence is 15 residues long. The CDR3 spells CASSIRVGGDTEAFF. CDR3 DNA, as far as it was read: TGTGCCAGTAGTATAAGGGTGGGAGGGGACACTGAA.

This clone was detected many times. The read is 3 residues too short to cover the CDR3 end, so that end is filled in from the germline J gene. V is TRBV6-1 and J is TRBJ2-4, with 7 nucleotides matching TRBD1. This CDR3 has 15 residues. Germline V lookup: CDR1 MNHNS, CDR2 SASEGT. V dropped 3 bases and J dropped 7; count of bases not matched to a gene: 9. The sequenced CDR3 bases are TGTGCCAGCAGTGATACGACAGGGAGTGGGAACATT. It yields the protein CASSDTTGSGNI. The whole CDR3 region reads CASSDTTGSGNIQYF.